Sequencing of this T cell receptor (beta chain) was carried out in a study of tumor and adjacent non-tumor tissue in lung cancer. Points from the study as a whole: TCR diversity was significantly greater in tumor than normal lung tissue. Normal lung showed higher cumulative top 100 clone frequency than tumor. Shorter survival was associated with higher TCR diversity in tumors.

This CDR3 region has 11 residues. Germline assignment: CDR1 SQVTM and CDR2 ANQGSEA. As to this clonotype: Its antigen is currently unknown. At one boundary the junction diverges from the germline segment, which might be a read error.

TCRbeta libraries were built with three rounds of nested PCR, modified from ARM-PCR. TCRdb ran MiXCR on the multiplex PCR reads and lists one entry per CDR3 protein. The sample lists under 45,000 distinct CDR3 sequences; 60% were seen once. The template was RNA from unsorted bulk tissue. This non-tumor lung sample came from over 3 cm beyond the tumor edge. Input material: distant non-tumor lung tissue. The clonotype comes from a man over 45 with non-small cell lung cancer. The V and J genes are TRBV29-1 and TRBJ1-1, with D unresolved. The CDR3 sequence: CSVLQVTGAFF. CDR3 DNA sequence: TGCAGTGTTCTTCAGGTCACTGGAGCTTTCTTT.